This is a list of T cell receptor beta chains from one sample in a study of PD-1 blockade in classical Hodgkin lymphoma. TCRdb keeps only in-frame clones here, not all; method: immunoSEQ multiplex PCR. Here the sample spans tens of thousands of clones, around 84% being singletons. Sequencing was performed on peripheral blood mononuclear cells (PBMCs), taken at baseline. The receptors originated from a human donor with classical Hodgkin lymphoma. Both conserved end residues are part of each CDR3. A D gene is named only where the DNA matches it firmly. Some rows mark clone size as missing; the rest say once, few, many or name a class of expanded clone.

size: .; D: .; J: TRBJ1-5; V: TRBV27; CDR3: CASSFLPTGNQPQHF; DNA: TGTGCCAGCAGTTTTCTTCCCACAGGCAATCAGCCCCAGCATTTT
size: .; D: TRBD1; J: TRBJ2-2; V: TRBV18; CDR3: CASSFSSGGGGELFF; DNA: TGTGCCAGCTCGTTCTCTTCAGGGGGCGGCGGGGAGCTGTTTTTT
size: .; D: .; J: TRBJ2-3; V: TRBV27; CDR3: CASSQNRDTDTQYF; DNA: TGTGCCAGCAGTCAGAACAGGGATACAGATACGCAGTATTTT
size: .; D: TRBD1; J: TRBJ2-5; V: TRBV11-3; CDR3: CASSLGQGQETQYF; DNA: TGTGCCAGCAGCTTGGGACAGGGCCAAGAGACCCAGTACTTC
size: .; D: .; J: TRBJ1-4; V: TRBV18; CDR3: CASSPLGAPNEKLFF; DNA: TGTGCCAGCTCACCCTTGGGGGCCCCAAATGAAAAACTGTTTTTT
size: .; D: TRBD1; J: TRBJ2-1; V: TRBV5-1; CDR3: CASSLAGQGFDEQFF; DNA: TGCGCCAGCAGCTTGGCCGGACAGGGGTTCGATGAGCAGTTCTTC
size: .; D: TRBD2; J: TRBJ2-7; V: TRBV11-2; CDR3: CASSSVSGGASLYEQYF; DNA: TGTGCCAGCAGCTCGGTTAGCGGGGGGGCCTCCCTCTACGAGCAGTACTTC
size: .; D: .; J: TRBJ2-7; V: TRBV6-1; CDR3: CASSIRGDNYEQYF; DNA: TGTGCCAGCAGTATTCGTGGAGACAACTACGAGCAGTACTTC
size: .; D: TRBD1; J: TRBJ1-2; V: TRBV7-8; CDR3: CASSGGVGTGHGYTF; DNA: TGTGCCAGCAGCGGGGGTGTAGGGACAGGACATGGCTACACCTTC
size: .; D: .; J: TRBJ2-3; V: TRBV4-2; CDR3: CASSQDGKAADTQYF; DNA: TGTGCCAGCAGCCAAGATGGTAAGGCAGCAGATACGCAGTATTTT
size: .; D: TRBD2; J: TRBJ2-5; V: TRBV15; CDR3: CATSRVGLAGNQETQYF; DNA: TGTGCCACCAGCAGAGTCGGCCTAGCGGGGAACCAAGAGACCCAGTACTTC
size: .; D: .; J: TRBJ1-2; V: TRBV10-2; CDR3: CASSESISGWSTGYGYTF; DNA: TGCGCCAGCAGTGAGTCGATATCAGGGTGGTCAACTGGCTATGGCTACACCTTC
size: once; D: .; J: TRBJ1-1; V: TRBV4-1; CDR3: CASSQAVTGWEDTEAFF; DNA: TGCGCCAGCAGCCAAGCCGTAACAGGATGGGAGGACACTGAAGCTTTCTTT
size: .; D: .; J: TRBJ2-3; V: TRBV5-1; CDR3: CASSLNTFTDTQYF; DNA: TGCGCCAGCAGCTTGAACACTTTCACAGATACGCAGTATTTT
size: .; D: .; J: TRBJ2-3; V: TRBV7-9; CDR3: CASSRGSGTTDTQYF; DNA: TGTGCCAGCAGCAGAGGATCGGGTACCACAGATACGCAGTATTTT
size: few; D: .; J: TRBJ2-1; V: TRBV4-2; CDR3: CASSQDRLSANEQFF; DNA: TGTGCCAGCAGCCAAGATCGTCTCAGTGCAAATGAGCAGTTCTTC
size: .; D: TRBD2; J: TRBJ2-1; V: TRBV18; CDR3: CASSQPGTSGGNEQFF; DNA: TGTGCCAGCTCACAGCCCGGGACTAGCGGGGGGAATGAGCAGTTCTTC
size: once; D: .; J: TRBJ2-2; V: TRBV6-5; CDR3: CATRDSSTGELFF; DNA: TGTGCCACTAGGGACTCAAGTACCGGGGAGCTGTTTTTT
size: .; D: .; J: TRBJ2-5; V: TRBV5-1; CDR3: CASSFSGLETQYF; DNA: TGCGCCAGCAGCTTTTCGGGCTTAGAGACCCAGTACTTC
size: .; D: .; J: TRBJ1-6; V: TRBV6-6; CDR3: CASSPRDNNSPLHF; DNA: TGTGCCAGCAGTCCCCGGGATAATAATTCACCCCTCCACTTT
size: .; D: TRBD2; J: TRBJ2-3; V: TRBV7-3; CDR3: CASSSGLATDTQYF; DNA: TGTGCCAGCAGCTCGGGACTAGCGACAGATACGCAGTATTTT
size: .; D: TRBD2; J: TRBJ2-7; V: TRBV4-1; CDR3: CASSQGLASSYEQYF; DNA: TGCGCCAGCAGCCAAGGACTAGCGTCCTCCTACGAGCAGTACTTC
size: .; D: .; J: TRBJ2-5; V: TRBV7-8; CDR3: CASSFSFAGLQETQYF; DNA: TGTGCCAGCAGCTTCAGTTTTGCAGGACTACAAGAGACCCAGTACTTC
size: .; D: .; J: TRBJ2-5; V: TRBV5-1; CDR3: CASSFSAPGTETQYF; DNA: TGCGCCAGCAGCTTTTCAGCCCCGGGGACGGAGACCCAGTACTTC
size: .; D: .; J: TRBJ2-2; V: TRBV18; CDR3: CASSPSNPSTGELFF; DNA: TGTGCCAGCTCACCTTCTAACCCCAGCACCGGGGAGCTGTTTTTT
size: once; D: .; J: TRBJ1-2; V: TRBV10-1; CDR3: CASSSYRRRKTYGYTF; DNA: TGCGCCAGCAGTTCCTACAGAAGACGAAAGACCTATGGCTACACCTTC
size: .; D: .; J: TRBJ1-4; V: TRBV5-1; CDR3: CASSLGGDEKLFF; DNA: TGCGCCAGCAGCTTGGGGGGTGATGAAAAACTGTTTTTT
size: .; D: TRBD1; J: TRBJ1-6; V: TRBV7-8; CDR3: CASSRQGAENSPLHF; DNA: TGTGCCAGCAGTAGACAGGGGGCTGAGAATTCACCCCTCCACTTT
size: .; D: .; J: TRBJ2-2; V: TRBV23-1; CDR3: CASRQARNPLDATESNTGELFF; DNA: TGCGCCAGCAGGCAGGCTCGTAACCCCCTCGATGCGACAGAATCGAACACCGGGGAGCTGTTTTTT
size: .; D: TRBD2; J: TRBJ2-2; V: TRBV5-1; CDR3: CASSLAGPLRGTGELFF; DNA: TGCGCCAGCAGCTTGGCTGGGCCGCTGCGGGGGACCGGGGAGCTGTTTTTT
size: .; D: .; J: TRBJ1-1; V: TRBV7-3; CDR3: CASSLTPNTEAFF; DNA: TGTGCCAGCAGCTTAACACCGAACACTGAAGCTTTCTTT
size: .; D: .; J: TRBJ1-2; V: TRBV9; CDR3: CASSAEDRVLGYGYTF; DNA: TGTGCCAGCAGCGCCGAGGACCGAGTGCTTGGCTATGGCTACACCTTC
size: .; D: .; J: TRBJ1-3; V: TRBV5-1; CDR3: CASSGGVSGNTIYF; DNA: TGCGCCAGCAGCGGGGGAGTCTCTGGAAACACCATATATTTT
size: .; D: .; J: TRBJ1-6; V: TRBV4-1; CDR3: CASSRSSSYNSPLHF; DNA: TGCGCCAGCAGCCGGAGCTCCTCCTATAATTCACCCCTCCACTTT
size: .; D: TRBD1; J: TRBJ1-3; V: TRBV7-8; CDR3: CASSPSQGAGNTIYF; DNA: TGTGCCAGCAGCCCTTCACAGGGGGCTGGAAACACCATATATTTT
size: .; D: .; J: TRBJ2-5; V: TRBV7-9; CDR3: CASRGRDNRQETQYF; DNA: TGTGCCAGCAGGGGCCGGGACAACAGACAAGAGACCCAGTACTTC
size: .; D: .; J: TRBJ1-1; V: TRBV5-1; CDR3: CASSFFSQRNTEAFF; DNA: TGCGCCAGCAGCTTTTTCTCACAGCGTAACACTGAAGCTTTCTTT
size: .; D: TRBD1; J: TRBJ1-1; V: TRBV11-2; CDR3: CASRIQDRVGAFF; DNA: TGTGCCAGCAGGATCCAGGACAGGGTTGGGGCTTTCTTT
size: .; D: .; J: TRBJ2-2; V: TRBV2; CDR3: CASRVDLRTRELFF; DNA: TGTGCCAGCAGGGTAGATTTGAGAACCCGGGAGCTGTTTTTT
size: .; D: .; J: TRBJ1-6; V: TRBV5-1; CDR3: CASSLAGAANSPLHF; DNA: TGCGCCAGCAGCTTGGCCGGGGCCGCCAATTCACCCCTCCACTTT
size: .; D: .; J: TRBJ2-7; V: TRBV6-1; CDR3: CASSIPAPWDEQYF; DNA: TGTGCCAGCAGTATTCCGGCCCCCTGGGACGAGCAGTACTTC
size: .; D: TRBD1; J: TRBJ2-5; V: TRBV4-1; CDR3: CASSQEGPKQGKFQQETQYF; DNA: TGCGCCAGCAGCCAAGAAGGCCCGAAACAGGGGAAATTCCAACAAGAGACCCAGTACTTC
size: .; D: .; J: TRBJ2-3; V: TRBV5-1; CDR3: CASSEQDGRTDTQYF; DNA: TGCGCCAGCAGCGAGCAGGACGGTCGCACAGATACGCAGTATTTT
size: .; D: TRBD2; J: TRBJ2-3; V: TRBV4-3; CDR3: CASSQEPWSSGGTDTQYF; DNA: TGCGCCAGCAGCCAAGAGCCGTGGAGTAGCGGGGGAACGGATACGCAGTATTTT
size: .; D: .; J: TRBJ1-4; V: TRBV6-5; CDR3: CASRSRGTRGEKLFF; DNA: TGTGCCAGCAGAAGTCGCGGGACAAGGGGGGAAAAACTGTTTTTT
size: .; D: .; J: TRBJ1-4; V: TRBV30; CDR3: CACTLLGVAEKLFF; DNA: TGTGCCTGCACCCTTTTAGGGGTGGCTGAAAAACTGTTTTTT
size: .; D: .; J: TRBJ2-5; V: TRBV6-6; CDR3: CASTTGQETQYF; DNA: TGTGCCAGCACAACAGGGCAAGAGACCCAGTACTTC
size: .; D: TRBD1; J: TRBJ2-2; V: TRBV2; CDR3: CASKPGTANTGELFF; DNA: TGTGCCAGCAAACCCGGGACAGCGAACACCGGGGAGCTGTTTTTT
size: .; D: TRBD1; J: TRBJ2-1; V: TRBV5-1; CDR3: CASSLQGTGVGEQFF; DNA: TGCGCCAGCAGCTTGCAGGGAACAGGGGTGGGTGAGCAGTTCTTC
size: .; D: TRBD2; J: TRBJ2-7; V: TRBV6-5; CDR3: CASSRQVAGVYEQYF; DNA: TGTGCCAGCAGTCGCCAGGTAGCGGGGGTCTACGAGCAGTACTTC
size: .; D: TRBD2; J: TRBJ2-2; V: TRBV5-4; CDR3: CASSWSGGSLGELFF; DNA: TGTGCCAGCAGCTGGAGCGGGGGTTCTCTCGGGGAGCTGTTTTTT
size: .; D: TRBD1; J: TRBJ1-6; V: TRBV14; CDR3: CASSQVAGGDSPLHF; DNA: TGTGCCAGCAGCCAAGTGGCAGGGGGGGATTCACCCCTCCACTTT
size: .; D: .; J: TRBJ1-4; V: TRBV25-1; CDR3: CASSELAGIRSTNEKLFF; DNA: TGTGCCAGCAGTGAATTGGCCGGCATCCGATCAACTAATGAAAAACTGTTTTTT
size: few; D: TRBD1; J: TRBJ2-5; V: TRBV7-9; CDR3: CASSLRSGQQETQYF; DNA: TGTGCCAGCAGCTTAAGGTCGGGACAGCAAGAGACCCAGTACTTC
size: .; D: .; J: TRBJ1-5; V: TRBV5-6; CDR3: CASSLGQLSNQPQHF; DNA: TGTGCCAGCAGCTTGGGACAGCTTAGCAATCAGCCCCAGCATTTT